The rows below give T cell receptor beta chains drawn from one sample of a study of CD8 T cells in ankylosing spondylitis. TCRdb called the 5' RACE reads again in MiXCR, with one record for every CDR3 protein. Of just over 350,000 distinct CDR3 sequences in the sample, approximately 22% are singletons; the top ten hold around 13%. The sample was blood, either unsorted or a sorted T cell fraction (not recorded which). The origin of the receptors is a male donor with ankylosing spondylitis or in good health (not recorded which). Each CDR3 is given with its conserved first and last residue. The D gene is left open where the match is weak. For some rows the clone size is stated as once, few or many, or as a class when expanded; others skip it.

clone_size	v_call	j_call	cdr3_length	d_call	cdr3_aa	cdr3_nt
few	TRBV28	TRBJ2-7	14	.	CASSSRGLGYEQYF	TGTGCCAGCAGTTCGCGGGGGCTCGGTTACGAGCAGTACTTC
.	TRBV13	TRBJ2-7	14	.	CASSLDLESYEQYF	TGTGCCAGCAGCTTAGATCTAGAATCCTACGAGCAGTACTTC
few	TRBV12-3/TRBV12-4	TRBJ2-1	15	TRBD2	CASSPFSGGGNEQFF	TGTGCCAGCAGCCCTTTTTCGGGGGGGGGCAATGAGCAGTTCTTC
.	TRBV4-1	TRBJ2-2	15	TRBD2	CASTKRGGVTGELFF	TGCGCCAGCACGAAGCGGGGGGGCGTCACCGGGGAGCTGTTTTTT
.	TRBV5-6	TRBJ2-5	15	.	CASSLVKLVEETQYF	TGTGCCAGCAGCTTGGTCAAGCTCGTGGAAGAGACCCAGTACTTC
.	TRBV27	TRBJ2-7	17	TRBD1	CASRLLSPGTGGPQQYF	TGTGCCAGCAGACTCCTTTCCCCCGGGACAGGGGGCCCCCAGCAGTACTTC
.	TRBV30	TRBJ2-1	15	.	CAWSEGFLIGEEQFF	TGTGCCTGGAGTGAGGGCTTTCTGATCGGGGAGGAGCAGTTCTTC
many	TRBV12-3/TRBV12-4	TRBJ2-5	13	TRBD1	CASRRQGWETQYF	TGTGCCAGCAGACGACAGGGATGGGAGACCCAGTACTTC
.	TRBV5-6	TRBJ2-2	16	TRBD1	CASVKTGTGRTGELFF	TGTGCCAGCGTGAAAACCGGGACAGGGAGGACCGGGGAGCTGTTTTTT
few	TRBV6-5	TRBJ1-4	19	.	CASSYVRVPLSNINEKLFF	TGTGCCAGCAGTTACGTCCGCGTTCCCCTCTCCAATATTAATGAAAAACTGTTTTTT
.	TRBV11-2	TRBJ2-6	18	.	CASSLVGGAFSGANVLTF	TGTGCCAGCAGCTTAGTAGGAGGCGCCTTCTCTGGGGCCAACGTCCTGACTTTC
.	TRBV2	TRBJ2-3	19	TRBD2	CASSGEDGTSVASTDTQYF	TGTGCCAGCAGTGGGGAAGACGGGACTAGCGTCGCTAGCACAGATACGCAGTATTTT
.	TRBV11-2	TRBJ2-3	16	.	CASRGLVGDSPVTQYF	TGTGCCAGCAGAGGACTGGTGGGGGACTCCCCGGTTACGCAGTATTTT
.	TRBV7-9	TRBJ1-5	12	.	CASSLGTQPQHF	TGTGCCAGCAGCTTAGGCACTCAGCCCCAGCATTTT
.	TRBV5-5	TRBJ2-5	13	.	CASSPGWGGTQYF	TGTGCCAGCAGCCCCGGGTGGGGTGGGACCCAGTACTTC